Shown below are 29 T cell receptor beta chains from a single sample sequenced in a study of T-cell memory formation after mild COVID-19. TCRdb fed the 5' RACE reads into MiXCR, producing one record per CDR3 protein. Of 350,000 to 400,000 distinct CDR3 sequences listed, approximately 14% are singletons. Sequenced material: PBMCs or a T cell subset sorted from them (not recorded which). All receptors derive from a man between 18 and 29 years old who had mild COVID-19 (a few samples of this study predate the infection). Cell type and time point are not known.

The V and J genes are TRBV6-5 and TRBJ1-1; 9 bases map to TRBD1. V lost 1 base and J lost 5; bases outside the gene matches: 17. The CDR3 totals 19 residues. In germline, CDR1 is MNHEY, CDR2 SVGAGI. In DNA, the CDR3 is TGTGCCAGCAGTTACTGGCATCTCTTTCGGACAGGGGAAAGAACTGAAGCTTTCTTT. Translated: CASSYWHLFRTGERTEAFF.

The sample holds a few counts of this clonotype. This chain connects TRBV5-6 to TRBJ2-5; no firm D call. Per the germline V gene, CDR1 is SGHDT and CDR2 is YYEEEE. The CDR3 covers 13 residues. With 5 bases removed from V and 2 bases from J, the gap between germline ends came to 10 bases. The CDR3 reads CASRPGRQETQYF. CDR3 DNA: TGTGCCAGCAGACCCGGACGGCAAGAGACCCAGTACTTC. The full variable domain, with the rest looked up from reference TRBV5-6 and TRBJ2-5, is DAGVTQSPTHLIKTRGQQVTLRCSPKSGHDTVSWYQQALGQGPQFIFQYYEEEERQRGNFPDRFSGHQFPNYSSELNVNALLLGDSALYLCASRPGRQETQYFGPGTRLLVL.

The chain recombines TRBV19 with TRBJ2-7; D is unresolved. CDR1 LNHDA and CDR2 SQIVND come from the germline V gene (reference sequence). This CDR3 is 17 amino acids long. The V end was cut by 8 bases, the J end by 1 base, with 24 bases between. DNA for the CDR3: TGTGCCAGTGGGCCATCCCAGCCGACTCAGAAATCCTACGAGCAGTACTTC. This encodes CASGPSQPTQKSYEQYF. Complete variable domain (other parts from reference TRBV19 and TRBJ2-7): DGGITQSPKYLFRKEGQNVTLSCEQNLNHDAMYWYRQDPGQGLRLIYYSQIVNDFQKGDIAEGYSVSREKKESFPLTVTSAQKNPTAFYLCASGPSQPTQKSYEQYFGPGTRLTVT.

This chain links TRBV6-2 or TRBV6-3 with TRBJ2-5, with a weak D call TRBD2 (5 bases). Trimming stripped 6 bases from V and 2 bases from J, with 13 bases between. The CDR3 spans 14 residues. CDR1 MNHEY and CDR2 SVGEGT come from the germline V gene. DNA for the CDR3: TGTGCCAGCAGCTACGGGGAGAGACAAGAGACCCAGTACTTC. Amino acid sequence: CASSYGERQETQYF.

This clonotype was found many times. This chain links TRBV6-5 with TRBJ2-2; no clear D gene. CDR1 and CDR2 (germline): MNHEY, SVGAGI. This CDR3 has 14 amino acids. V lost 5 bases, J lost 1 base, and 8 bases lay in between. The CDR3 coding sequence is TGTGCCAGCAGTCGCATCCAGAACACCGGGGAGCTGTTTTTT. Amino acid sequence: CASSRIQNTGELFF.

This clonotype was seen at least ten times. The chain is built from TRBV10-3 and TRBJ2-1; D is perhaps TRBD2 (5 bases). V gave up 2 bases and J gave up 1 base, with 18 bases separating them. CDR3 length: 18 residues. Germline loops: CDR1 ENHRY, CDR2 SYGVKD. Here the CDR3 reads CAISELTALGVSYNEQFF. The CDR3 region has the DNA TGTGCCATCAGTGAGCTCACTGCCCTCGGGGTATCCTACAATGAGCAGTTCTTC.

This clonotype was counted between two and nine times. The CDR3 is CASSQDRISDGELFF. CDR3 coding DNA: TGTGCCAGCAGCCAAGATCGGATTAGCGACGGGGAGCTGTTTTTT. This chain links TRBV4-2 with TRBJ2-2; a possible D gene is TRBD2 (5 bases). This CDR3 has 15 residues. V was trimmed by 0 bases and J by 7 bases, leaving 12 bases between them. The germline gives CDR1 LGHNA, CDR2 YNFKEQ.

This clonotype was counted only a few times. The chain has TRBV6-5 and TRBJ1-2; D may be TRBD1 (6 bases). In germline, CDR1 is MNHEY, CDR2 SVGAGI. The CDR3 spans 15 residues. Trimming shortened V by 0 bases and J by 5 bases, and 13 bases separated the two germline ends. The DNA of the CDR3 is TGTGCCAGCAGTTACTCAGGTGGAGGGGGGTATGGCTACACCTTC. Translated, it gives CASSYSGGGGYGYTF.

This clonotype was seen only a few times. The chain recombines TRBV25-1 with TRBJ2-3; 7 bases line up with TRBD1. The V gene's germline CDR1 is MGHDK and CDR2 SYGVNS. J was trimmed by 5 bases and V by 6 bases; bases with no gene match: 5. The CDR3 length is 13 residues. DNA of the CDR3: TGTGCCAGCAGGGCTACAGGGGTAGATACGCAGTATTTT. It is translated as CASRATGVDTQYF.

This clonotype came up a few times. The rearrangement uses TRBV7-2 and TRBJ2-4; D call uncertain. The CDR3 runs 14 residues. Trimming pared 0 bases from V and 0 bases from J, leaving 3 bases between. The germline gives CDR1 SGHTA, CDR2 FQGNSA. CDR3 bases: TGTGCCAGCAGCTTAGCGGTAGCCAAAAACATTCAGTACTTC. Translation: CASSLAVAKNIQYF.

This clonotype was counted between two and nine times. The genes are TRBV3-1 and TRBJ1-2; no definite D call. The CDR3 has 14 residues. The germline CDR1 and CDR2 sequences are LGHDT and YNNKEL (reference sequence). V gave up 4 bases and J gave up 0 bases, with 9 bases separating them. The CDR3 sequence is CASSPLSANYGYTF. The CDR3 DNA follows: TGTGCCAGCAGCCCATTATCCGCTAACTATGGCTACACCTTC.

The chain joins TRBV11-2 to TRBJ2-5; D may correspond to TRBD1 or TRBD2 (6 bases each). This CDR3 comprises 17 residues. Germline lookup yields CDR1 SGHAT and CDR2 FQNNGV. Deletions cut 5 bases from V and 5 bases from J, with 24 bases between. The CDR3 region has the DNA TGTGCCAGCAGCAAAAAAACCGGGACGGGGGCGACGGAGACCCAGTACTTC. Amino acids: CASSKKTGTGATETQYF. Supplemented by reference TRBV11-2 and TRBJ2-5, the full variable domain reads EAGVAQSPRYKIIEKRQSVAFWCNPISGHATLYWYQQILGQGPKLLIQFQNNGVVDDSQLPKDRFSAERLKGVDSTLKIQPAKLEDSAVYLCASSKKTGTGATETQYFGPGTRLLVL.

This clonotype has at least ten counts. The rearrangement joins TRBV18 to TRBJ1-2; D gene uncertain. Germline-derived CDR1 and CDR2 are KGHSH and LQKENI. There are 15 residues in the CDR3. Trimming left V 3 bases short and J 0 bases short, with 11 bases between. CDR3 DNA: TGTGCCAGCTCACCTGGTAACGGAGCTAACTATGGCTACACCTTC. Translating it yields CASSPGNGANYGYTF. Supplemented by reference TRBV18 and TRBJ1-2, the full variable domain reads NAGVMQNPRHLVRRRGQEARLRCSPMKGHSHVYWYRQLPEEGLKFMVYLQKENIIDESGMPKERFSAEFPKEGPSILRIQQVVRGDSAAYFCASSPGNGANYGYTFGSGTRLTVV.

The chain couples TRBV4-3 to TRBJ1-1; D remains unclear. Trimming cost V 0 bases and J 4 bases, with 12 bases left between them. Per the germline V gene, CDR1 is LGHNA and CDR2 is YSLEER. This CDR3 is 15 amino acids long. CDR3 amino acids: CASSQDPEGRTEAFF. The CDR3 DNA is TGCGCCAGCAGCCAAGATCCGGAGGGTCGCACTGAAGCTTTCTTT.

V gene TRBV4-2 combines with J gene TRBJ2-1; 7 bases align to TRBD1. With 3 bases clipped from V and 4 bases from J, the junction kept 9 bases outside the gene matches. CDR3 length: 16 amino acids. Looked up from germline, CDR1 is LGHNA and CDR2 is YNFKEQ. The CDR3 protein is CASSQDQGEGYNEQFF. DNA of the CDR3: TGTGCCAGCAGCCAGGATCAGGGGGAAGGTTACAATGAGCAGTTCTTC.

This clonotype was observed a few times. This chain links TRBV27 with TRBJ1-5, with D maybe TRBD1 (5 bases). This CDR3 has 13 amino acids. Trimming took 6 bases from V and 4 from J, leaving 10 bases between them. Germline V gene lookup returns CDR1 MNHEY and CDR2 SMNVEV (reference sequence). In nucleotides, the CDR3 is TGTGCCAGCAGGCAGGGACTGAATCAGCCCCAGCATTTT. Translation: CASRQGLNQPQHF.

The chain is built from TRBV7-9 and TRBJ2-4; D is possibly TRBD1 (5 bases). The CDR3 is made up of 15 amino acids. Germline CDR1 and CDR2: SEHNR and FQNEAQ (reference sequence). V was trimmed by 5 bases and J by 7 bases, leaving 18 bases between them. The CDR3 sequence is CASSPTVKGVNIQYF. In DNA form, the CDR3 reads TGTGCCAGCAGCCCAACGGTGAAAGGGGTCAACATTCAGTACTTC.

This CDR3 is CASSQDLGLAIDTQYF. The CDR3 DNA reads as TGCGCCAGCAGCCAAGATCTGGGACTAGCGATAGATACGCAGTATTTT. The chain recombines TRBV4-3 with TRBJ2-3; 10 positions match TRBD2. The germline gives CDR1 LGHNA, CDR2 YSLEER. With 0 bases clipped from V and 5 bases from J, the junction kept 5 bases outside the gene matches. This CDR3 is built from 16 residues.

This clonotype has only a few counts. This chain connects TRBV5-6 to TRBJ2-3; a weak D match, TRBD1 (6 bases). The CDR3 length is 13 residues. The germline gives CDR1 SGHDT, CDR2 YYEEEE. Deletions cut 10 bases from V and 6 bases from J, with 18 bases between. CDR3 sequence: CAWGAGARDTQYF. The CDR3 nucleotides read TGTGCCTGGGGCGCAGGGGCGAGGGATACGCAGTATTTT.

The chain uses TRBV7-9 and TRBJ2-1, with TRBD1 matching 9 bases. Trimming at V came to 1 base and at J to 5 bases, leaving 6 bases not matched to a gene. Germline lookup yields CDR1 SEHNR and CDR2 FQNEAQ (reference sequence). The CDR3 runs 16 residues. The CDR3 protein is CASSLVWDRADNEQFF. CDR3 DNA: TGTGCCAGCAGCTTAGTATGGGACAGGGCCGACAATGAGCAGTTCTTC.

This clonotype was detected only a few times. This rearrangement joins TRBV6-2 or TRBV6-3 to TRBJ2-3; 9 bases map to TRBD2. The CDR3 has 16 amino acids. With V trimmed by 5 bases and J by 2 bases, 8 bases remained unmatched. From germline, CDR1 is MNHEY and CDR2 SVGEGT. DNA of the CDR3: TGTGCCAGCAGTCCTCCCGAGCGGGGGGACACAGATACGCAGTATTTT. This translates into CASSPPERGDTDTQYF.

The rearrangement joins TRBV4-2 to TRBJ2-1; possibly TRBD1 or TRBD2 for D (6 bases each). Per the germline V gene, CDR1 is LGHNA and CDR2 is YNFKEQ. The V and J ends lost 2 bases and 3 bases respectively, with 14 bases between them. CDR3 length equals 16 residues. The CDR3 region is CASSQPVGGDYNEQFF. In nucleotides, the CDR3 is TGTGCCAGCAGCCAACCGGTGGGGGGCGACTACAATGAGCAGTTCTTC.

The rearrangement joins TRBV6-1 to TRBJ1-5; the D is unclear. CDR1 is MNHNS, CDR2 SASEGT, per germline. The CDR3 runs 12 residues. Deletions cut 7 bases from V and 7 bases from J, with 11 bases between. This CDR3 reads CASNMAWQPQHF. The CDR3 nucleotides are TGTGCCAGCAACATGGCATGGCAGCCCCAGCATTTT.

The rearrangement joins TRBV7-8 to TRBJ1-1; TRBD1 is a possible D gene (5 bases). The CDR3 is 16 amino acids. Germline V lookup: CDR1 SGHVS, CDR2 FQNEAQ. V shed 2 bases and J shed 5 bases, with 18 bases lying between them. The CDR3 region is CASSLLVRGAGTEAFF. Written as DNA, the CDR3 is TGTGCCAGCAGCTTACTGGTGAGGGGCGCGGGGACTGAAGCTTTCTTT.

This clonotype showed up just a few times. This rearrangement joins TRBV7-9 to TRBJ2-1, with D tentatively TRBD1 or TRBD2 (5 bases each). With 5 bases removed from V and 5 bases from J, the gap between germline ends came to 16 bases. Germline lookup yields CDR1 SEHNR and CDR2 FQNEAQ (reference sequence). This CDR3 spans 15 amino acids. The CDR3 DNA sequence: TGTGCCAGCAGCCGAGGAAGAGGGGCAGACAATGAGCAGTTCTTC. Amino acid sequence: CASSRGRGADNEQFF.

The chain links TRBV13 to TRBJ2-7; 7 bases map to TRBD2. CDR1 and CDR2 from the germline V gene are PRHDT and FYEKMQ (reference sequence). The CDR3 is made up of 14 amino acids. V lost 5 bases to trimming and J lost 2 bases; unmatched junction nucleotides: 6. The CDR3 region is CASSLGGTAYEQYF. The CDR3 DNA is TGTGCCAGCAGCCTCGGGGGGACGGCCTACGAGCAGTACTTC. The full variable domain, with the rest looked up from reference TRBV13 and TRBJ2-7, is AAGVIQSPRHLIKEKRETATLKCYPIPRHDTVYWYQQGPGQDPQFLISFYEKMQSDKGSIPDRFSAQQFSDYHSELNMSSLELGDSALYFCASSLGGTAYEQYFGPGTRLTVT.

This clonotype turned up a few times. This chain links TRBV12-3 or TRBV12-4 with TRBJ1-1; D remains unclear. This CDR3 has 14 residues. The V gene lost 9 bases and the J gene lost 7 bases, with 21 bases spanning the gap. The CDR3 reads CASTHDSFENEAFF. The DNA for the CDR3 is TGTGCCAGTACCCATGACTCCTTCGAAAATGAAGCTTTCTTT.

This clonotype turned up a few times. Its ends do not fully match the called genes, so a read error is possible. V usage is TRBV7-8 and J usage is TRBJ2-1, with a possible D match to TRBD2 (5 bases). Germline CDR1 is SGHVS and CDR2 is FQNEAQ. This CDR3 has 17 amino acids. The CDR3 loop is CASSLARNRASYNEQFF. The DNA of the CDR3 is TGTGCCAGCAGCCTAGCTAGGAACCGGGCCTCCTACAATGAGCAGTTCTTC.

This clonotype occurred a few times. The V and J genes are TRBV15 and TRBJ2-2, with TRBD1 matching over 9 bases. Germline V gene data show CDR1 as LNHNV and CDR2 as YYDKDF (reference sequence). CDR3 length: 14 amino acids. V dropped 7 bases and J dropped 5; count of bases not matched to a gene: 5. The CDR3: CATTTGQGTGELFF. CDR3 nucleotide sequence: TGTGCCACCACAACGGGACAGGGAACCGGGGAGCTGTTTTTT.